The subject of this entry is one TCR beta chain. Its target is not known. The data originate from a study of shared clonotypes between healthy human individuals. Sequenced by immunoSEQ multiplex PCR; TCRdb stores in-frame clones only, minus some. The sample holds about 700,000 clones, approximately 79% seen once. Regarding the study as a whole: Rarefaction curves obtained for sorted subsets showed sequencing incomplete despite large depth. The genetic and exposure-history diversity represented was limited by few donors.

The study drew all its donors from Caucasian adults living in Nashville, Tennessee. Negatively enriched CD4+ T cells were divided by CD45RA into naive and memory. The CDR3 has 17 residues. With 4 bases removed from V and 10 bases from J, the gap between germline ends came to 28 bases. Germline CDR1 reads MNHEY; CDR2 reads SMNVEV (reference sequence). The sequencing sample was made of memory CD4+ T cells sorted from blood. Subset: CD45RA-negative fraction. The sequence derives from a woman aged 25 to 39 in good health. The chain combines TRBV27 with TRBJ1-2; D gene uncertain. The CDR3 DNA follows: TGTGCCAGCAGTTATTTTATCGACGGTACGCTATGGGAGGACTACACCTTC. This codes for CASSYFIDGTLWEDYTF.